This paragraph covers one TCR beta chain sequence. Antigen: not known. It was into CD45RA+ naive and CD45RA-negative memory subsets that the CD4+ cells were split. This CDR3 has 14 amino acids. V was clipped by 5 bases and J by 5 bases; unmatched bases: 6. From germline, CDR1 is SGHAT and CDR2 FQNNGV. The data are from a study of shared clonotypes between healthy human individuals. Overall study context: A donor's plate count was three for CD4 naive and three for CD4 memory; CD8 naive had two and CD8 memory one. Whole-study findings and limits: Shared across several donors were approximately 5% of the naive CD4 clonotypes.

TCRdb's table, derived via immunoSEQ multiplex PCR, lists solely in-frame clones and lacks some. The table shows some 2,500,000 clones, with roughly 93% occurring only once. This chain uses TRBV11-2 with TRBJ2-1; 7 bases agree with TRBD2. The specimen sequenced was naive CD4+ T cells from PBMCs. The subset: CD45RA+ positively selected. The TCR comes from a man aged 18 to 30 in good health. Some clones in this sample may be carry-over from other donors' samples. The CDR3: CASSLLSGNNEQFF. The CDR3 DNA reads TGTGCCAGCAGCCTACTGAGCGGGAACAATGAGCAGTTCTTC.